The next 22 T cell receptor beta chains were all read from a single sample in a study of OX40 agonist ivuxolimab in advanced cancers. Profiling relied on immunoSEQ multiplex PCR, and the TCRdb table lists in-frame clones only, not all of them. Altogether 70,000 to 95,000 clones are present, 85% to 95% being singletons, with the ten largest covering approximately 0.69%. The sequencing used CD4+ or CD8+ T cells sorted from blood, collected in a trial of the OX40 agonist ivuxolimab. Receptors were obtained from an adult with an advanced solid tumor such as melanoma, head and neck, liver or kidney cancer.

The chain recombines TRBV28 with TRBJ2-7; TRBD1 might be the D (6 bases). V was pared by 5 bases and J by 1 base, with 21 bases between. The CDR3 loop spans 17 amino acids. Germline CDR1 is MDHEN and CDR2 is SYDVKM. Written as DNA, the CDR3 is TGTGCCAGCAGTACGATCCTAGGGGGAGACCCTTCCTACGAGCAGTACTTC. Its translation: CASSTILGGDPSYEQYF.

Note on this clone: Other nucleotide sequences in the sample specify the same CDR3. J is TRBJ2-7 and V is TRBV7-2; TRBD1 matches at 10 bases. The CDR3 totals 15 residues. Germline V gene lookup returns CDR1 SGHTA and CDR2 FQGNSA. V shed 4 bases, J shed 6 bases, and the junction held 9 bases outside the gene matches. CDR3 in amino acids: CASSSRTGGRGEQYF. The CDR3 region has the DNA TGTGCCAGCAGCTCCCGGACAGGGGGGCGGGGCGAGCAGTACTTC. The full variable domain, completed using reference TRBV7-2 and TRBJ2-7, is GAGVSQSPSNKVTEKGKDVELRCDPISGHTALYWYRQSLGQGLEFLIYFQGNSAPDKSGLPSDRFSAERTGGSVSTLTIQRTQQEDSAVYLCASSSRTGGRGEQYFGPGTRLTVT.

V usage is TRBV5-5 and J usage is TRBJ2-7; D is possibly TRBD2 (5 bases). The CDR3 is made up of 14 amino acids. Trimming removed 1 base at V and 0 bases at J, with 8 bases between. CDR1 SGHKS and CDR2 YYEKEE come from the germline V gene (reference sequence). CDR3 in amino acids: CASSLFRDSYEQYF. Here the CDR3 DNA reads TGTGCCAGCAGCTTGTTCCGGGACTCCTACGAGCAGTACTTC.

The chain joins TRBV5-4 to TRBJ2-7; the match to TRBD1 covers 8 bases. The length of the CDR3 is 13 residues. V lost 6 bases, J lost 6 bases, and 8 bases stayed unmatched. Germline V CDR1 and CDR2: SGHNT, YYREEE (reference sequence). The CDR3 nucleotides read TGTGCCAGCACGAGGACAGGGACGGCCGAGCAGTACTTC. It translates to CASTRTGTAEQYF.

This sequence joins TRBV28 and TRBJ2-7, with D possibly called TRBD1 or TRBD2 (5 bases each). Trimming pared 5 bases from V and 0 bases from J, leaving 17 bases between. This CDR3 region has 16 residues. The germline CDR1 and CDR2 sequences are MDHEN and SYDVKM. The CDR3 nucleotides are TGTGCCAGCAGTCCGATCCGGGACGGATCCTCCTACGAGCAGTACTTC. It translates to CASSPIRDGSSYEQYF.

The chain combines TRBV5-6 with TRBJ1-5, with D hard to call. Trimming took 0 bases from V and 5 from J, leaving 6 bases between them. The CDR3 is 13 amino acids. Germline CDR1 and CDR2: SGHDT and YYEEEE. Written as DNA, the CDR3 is TGTGCCAGCAGCTTGGACGCAGATCAGCCCCAGCATTTT. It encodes CASSLDADQPQHF.

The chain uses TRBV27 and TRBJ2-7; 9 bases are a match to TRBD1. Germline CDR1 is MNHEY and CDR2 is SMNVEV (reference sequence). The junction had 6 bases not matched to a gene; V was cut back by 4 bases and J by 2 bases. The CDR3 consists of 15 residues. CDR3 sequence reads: CASSSQGARTYEQYF. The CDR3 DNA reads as TGTGCCAGCAGTTCACAGGGGGCGAGAACCTACGAGCAGTACTTC.

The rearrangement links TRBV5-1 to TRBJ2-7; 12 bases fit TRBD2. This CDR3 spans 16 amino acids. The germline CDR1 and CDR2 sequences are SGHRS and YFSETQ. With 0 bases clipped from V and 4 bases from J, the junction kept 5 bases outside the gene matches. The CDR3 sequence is CASSLGLAGGLYEQYF. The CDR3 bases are TGCGCCAGCAGCTTGGGCCTAGCGGGAGGGTTATACGAGCAGTACTTC. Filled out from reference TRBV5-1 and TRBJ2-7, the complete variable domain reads KAGVTQTPRYLIKTRGQQVTLSCSPISGHRSVSWYQQTPGQGLQFLFEYFSETQRNKGNFPGRFSGRQFSNSRSEMNVSTLELGDSALYLCASSLGLAGGLYEQYFGPGTRLTVT.

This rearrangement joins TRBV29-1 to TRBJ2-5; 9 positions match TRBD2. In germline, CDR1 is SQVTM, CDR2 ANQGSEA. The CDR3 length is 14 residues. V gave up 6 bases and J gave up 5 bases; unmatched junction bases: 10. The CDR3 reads CSVGLAGGPETQYF. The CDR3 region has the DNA TGCAGCGTGGGTTTGGCGGGAGGGCCTGAGACCCAGTACTTC. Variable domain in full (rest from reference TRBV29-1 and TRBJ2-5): SAVISQKPSRDICQRGTSLTIQCQVDSQVTMMFWYRQQPGQSLTLIATANQGSEATYESGFVIDKFPISRPNLTFSTLTVSNMSPEDSSIYLCSVGLAGGPETQYFGPGTRLLVL.

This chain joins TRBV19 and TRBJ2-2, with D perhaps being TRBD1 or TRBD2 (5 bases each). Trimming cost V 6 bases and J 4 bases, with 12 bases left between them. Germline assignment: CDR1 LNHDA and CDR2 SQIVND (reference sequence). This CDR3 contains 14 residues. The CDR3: CASRLRGVTGELFF. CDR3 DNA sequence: TGTGCCAGTAGGCTAAGAGGGGTCACCGGGGAGCTGTTTTTT.

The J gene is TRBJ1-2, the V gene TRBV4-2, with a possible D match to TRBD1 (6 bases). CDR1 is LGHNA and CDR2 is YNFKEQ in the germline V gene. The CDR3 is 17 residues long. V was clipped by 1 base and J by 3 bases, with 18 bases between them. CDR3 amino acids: CASSQVGAGNFDYGYTF. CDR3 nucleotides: TGTGCCAGCAGCCAAGTGGGGGCAGGGAATTTTGACTATGGCTACACCTTC.

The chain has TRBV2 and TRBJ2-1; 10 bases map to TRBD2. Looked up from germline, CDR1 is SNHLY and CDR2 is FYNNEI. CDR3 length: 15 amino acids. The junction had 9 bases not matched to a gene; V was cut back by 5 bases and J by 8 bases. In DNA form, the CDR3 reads TGTGCCAGCAGTACAGAAGCGGGAGGGGTCTATGAGCAGTTCTTC. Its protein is CASSTEAGGVYEQFF.

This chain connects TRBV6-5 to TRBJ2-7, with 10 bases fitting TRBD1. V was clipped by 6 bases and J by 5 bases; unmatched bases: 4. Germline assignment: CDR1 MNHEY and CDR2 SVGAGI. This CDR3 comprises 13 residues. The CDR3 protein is CASRRTGGDEQYF. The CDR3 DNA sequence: TGTGCCAGCAGAAGGACAGGGGGAGACGAGCAGTACTTC.

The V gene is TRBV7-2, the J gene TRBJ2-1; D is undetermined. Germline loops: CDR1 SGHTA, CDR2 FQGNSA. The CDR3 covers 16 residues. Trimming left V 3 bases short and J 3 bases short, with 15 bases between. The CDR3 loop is CASSFVLAEIYNEQFF. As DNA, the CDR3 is TGTGCCAGCAGCTTTGTGCTTGCGGAGATCTACAATGAGCAGTTCTTC.

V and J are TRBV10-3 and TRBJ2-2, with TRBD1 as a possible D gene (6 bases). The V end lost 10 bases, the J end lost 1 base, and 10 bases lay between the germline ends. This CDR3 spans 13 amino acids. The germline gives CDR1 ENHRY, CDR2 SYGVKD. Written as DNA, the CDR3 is TGTGCCACCGGGACACAGAACACCGGGGAGCTGTTTTTT. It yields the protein CATGTQNTGELFF.

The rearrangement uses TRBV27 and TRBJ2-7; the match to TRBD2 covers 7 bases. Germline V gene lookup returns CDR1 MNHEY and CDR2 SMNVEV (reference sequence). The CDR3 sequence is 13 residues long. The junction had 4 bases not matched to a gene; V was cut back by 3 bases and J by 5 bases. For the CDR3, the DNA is TGTGCCAGCAGTTTTCTAGCGGCCGACGAGCAGTACTTC. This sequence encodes CASSFLAADEQYF.

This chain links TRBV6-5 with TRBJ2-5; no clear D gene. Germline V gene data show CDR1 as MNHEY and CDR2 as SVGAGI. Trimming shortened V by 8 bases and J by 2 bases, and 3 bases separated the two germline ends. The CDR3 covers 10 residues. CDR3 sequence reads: CASGQETQYF. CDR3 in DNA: TGTGCCAGCGGACAAGAGACCCAGTACTTC.

DNA of the CDR3: TGTGCCAGCAGCCCACGACAGGGATCCTACAATGAGCAGTTCTTC. This sequence encodes CASSPRQGSYNEQFF. The chain has TRBV7-3 and TRBJ2-1; TRBD1 matches at 7 bases. The CDR3 covers 15 residues. Unmatched junction bases numbered 5, after V lost 5 bases and J lost 1 base. The V gene's germline CDR1 is SGHTA and CDR2 FQGTGA.

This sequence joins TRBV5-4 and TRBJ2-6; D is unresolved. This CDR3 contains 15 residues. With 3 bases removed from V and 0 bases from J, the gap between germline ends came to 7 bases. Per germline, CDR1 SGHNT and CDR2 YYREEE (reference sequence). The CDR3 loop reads CASSSADSGANVLTF. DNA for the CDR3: TGTGCCAGCAGCTCGGCCGACTCTGGGGCCAACGTCCTGACTTTC.

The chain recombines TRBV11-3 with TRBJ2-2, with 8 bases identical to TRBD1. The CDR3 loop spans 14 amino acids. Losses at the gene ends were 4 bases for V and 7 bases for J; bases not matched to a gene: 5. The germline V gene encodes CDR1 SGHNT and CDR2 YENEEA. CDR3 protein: CASSYQGAGGELFF. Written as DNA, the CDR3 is TGTGCCAGCAGCTATCAGGGGGCAGGCGGGGAGCTGTTTTTT.

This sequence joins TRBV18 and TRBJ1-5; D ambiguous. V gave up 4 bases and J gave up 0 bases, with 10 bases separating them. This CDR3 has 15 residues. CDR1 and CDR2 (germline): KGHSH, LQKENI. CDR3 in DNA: TGTGCCAGCTCACAACGTGGATATAGCAATCAGCCCCAGCATTTT. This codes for CASSQRGYSNQPQHF.

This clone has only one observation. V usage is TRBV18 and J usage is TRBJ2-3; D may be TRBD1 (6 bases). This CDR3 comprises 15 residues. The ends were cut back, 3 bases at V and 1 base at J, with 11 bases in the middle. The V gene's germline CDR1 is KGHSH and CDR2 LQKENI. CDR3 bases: TGTGCCAGCTCACCGAGACAGGTGCGCACAGATACGCAGTATTTT. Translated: CASSPRQVRTDTQYF.